The sequence of this TCR beta chain was determined in a study of control samples from healthy donors and cancer patients. This clone rates as medium-sized. The protocol was immunoSEQ multiplex PCR, while the TCRdb copy is restricted to in-frame clones and leaves out a portion. The sample shows 90,000 to 95,000 clones, around 81% of them seen only once. Germline V CDR1 and CDR2: MNHEY, SVGAGI. The V end lost 4 bases, the J end lost 0 bases, and 13 bases lay between the germline ends. The CDR3 sequence is 16 residues long. The TCR comes from a young man in good health. The specimen sequenced was blood. The rearrangement uses TRBV6-5 and TRBJ1-5, with a tentative D call TRBD1 (5 bases). In DNA, the CDR3 is TGTGCCAGCAGTTGGACCCAGGGAGATAGCAATCAGCCCCAGCATTTT. It is translated as CASSWTQGDSNQPQHF.